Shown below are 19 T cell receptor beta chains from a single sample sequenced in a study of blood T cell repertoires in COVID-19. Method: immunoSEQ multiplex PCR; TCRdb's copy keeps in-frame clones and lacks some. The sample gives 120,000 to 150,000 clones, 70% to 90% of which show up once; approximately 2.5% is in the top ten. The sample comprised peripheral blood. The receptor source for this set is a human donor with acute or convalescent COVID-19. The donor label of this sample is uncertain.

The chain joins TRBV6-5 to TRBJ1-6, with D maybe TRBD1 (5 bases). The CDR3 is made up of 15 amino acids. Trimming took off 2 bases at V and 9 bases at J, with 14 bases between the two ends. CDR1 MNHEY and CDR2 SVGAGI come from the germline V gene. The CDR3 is CASSYTGDPGSPLHF. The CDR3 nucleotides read TGTGCCAGCAGTTACACGGGGGACCCTGGTTCACCCCTCCACTTT.

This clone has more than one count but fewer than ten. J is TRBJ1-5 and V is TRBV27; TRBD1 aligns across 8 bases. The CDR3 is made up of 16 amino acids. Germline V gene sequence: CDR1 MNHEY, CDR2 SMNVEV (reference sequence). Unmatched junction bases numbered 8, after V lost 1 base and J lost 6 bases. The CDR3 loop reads CASSLWGRGRVQPQHF. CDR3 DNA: TGTGCCAGCAGTTTATGGGGCAGGGGGCGCGTTCAGCCCCAGCATTTT.

CDR3 sequence reads: CASSPVGGTGSYEQYV. For the CDR3, the DNA is TGTGCCAGCTCACCGGTGGGGGGTACCGGCTCCTACGAGCAGTACGTC. The chain is built from TRBV18 and TRBJ2-7, with a tentative D call TRBD2 (6 bases). The germline V gene has CDR1 KGHSH and CDR2 LQKENI. The CDR3 has 16 amino acids. Trimming removed 3 bases at V and 0 bases at J, with 15 bases between.

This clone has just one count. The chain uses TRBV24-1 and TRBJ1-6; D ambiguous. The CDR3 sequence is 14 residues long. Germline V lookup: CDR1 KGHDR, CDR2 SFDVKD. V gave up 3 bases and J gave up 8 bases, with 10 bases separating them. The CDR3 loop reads CATSDTSPDSPLHF. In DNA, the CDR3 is TGTGCCACCAGTGATACAAGTCCAGATTCACCCCTCCACTTT.

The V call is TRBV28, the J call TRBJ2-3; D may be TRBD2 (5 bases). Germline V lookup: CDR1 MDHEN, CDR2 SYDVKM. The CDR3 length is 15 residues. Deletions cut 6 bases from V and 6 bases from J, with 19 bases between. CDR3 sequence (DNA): TGTGCCAGCAGCCTGACACCAGGAGGTCCCGATACGCAGTATTTT. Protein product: CASSLTPGGPDTQYF.

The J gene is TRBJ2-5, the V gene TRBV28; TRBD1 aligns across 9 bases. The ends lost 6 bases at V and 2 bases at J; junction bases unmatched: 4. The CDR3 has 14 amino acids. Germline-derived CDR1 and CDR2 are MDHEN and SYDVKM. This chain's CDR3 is CASSTGGLQETQYF. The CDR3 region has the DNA TGTGCCAGCAGCACAGGGGGCCTACAAGAGACCCAGTACTTC.

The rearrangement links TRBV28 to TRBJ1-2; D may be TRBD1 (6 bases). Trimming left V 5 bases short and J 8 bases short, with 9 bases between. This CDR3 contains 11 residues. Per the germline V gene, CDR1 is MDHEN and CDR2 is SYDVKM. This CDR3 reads CASSTGRGYTF. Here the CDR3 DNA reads TGTGCCAGCAGTACAGGGCGCGGCTACACCTTC.

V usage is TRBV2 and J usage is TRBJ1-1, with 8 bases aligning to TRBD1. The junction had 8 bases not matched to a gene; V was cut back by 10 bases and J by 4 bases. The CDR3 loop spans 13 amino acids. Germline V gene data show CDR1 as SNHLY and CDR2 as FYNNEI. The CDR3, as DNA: TGTGCCACCACACAGGGGGGGAGCACTGAAGCTTTCTTT. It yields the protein CATTQGGSTEAFF.

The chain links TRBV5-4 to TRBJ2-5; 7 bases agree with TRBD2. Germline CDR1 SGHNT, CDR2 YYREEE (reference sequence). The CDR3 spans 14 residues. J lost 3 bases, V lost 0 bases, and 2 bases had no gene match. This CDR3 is CASSLGAGEETQYF. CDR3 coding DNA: TGTGCCAGCAGCTTGGGGGCGGGGGAAGAGACCCAGTACTTC.

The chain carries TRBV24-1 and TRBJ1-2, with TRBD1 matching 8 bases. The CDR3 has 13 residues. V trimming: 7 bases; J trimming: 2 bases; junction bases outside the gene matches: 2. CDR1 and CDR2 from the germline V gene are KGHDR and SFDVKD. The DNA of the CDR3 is TGTGCCACCAGCTGGGACAGGAACTATGGCTACACCTTC. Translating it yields CATSWDRNYGYTF.

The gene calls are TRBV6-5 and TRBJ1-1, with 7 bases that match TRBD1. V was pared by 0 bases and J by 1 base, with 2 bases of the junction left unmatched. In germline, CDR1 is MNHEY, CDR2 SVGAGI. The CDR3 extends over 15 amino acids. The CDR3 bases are TGTGCCAGCAGTTACTCCGGGACAGCGAACACTGAAGCTTTCTTT. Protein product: CASSYSGTANTEAFF.

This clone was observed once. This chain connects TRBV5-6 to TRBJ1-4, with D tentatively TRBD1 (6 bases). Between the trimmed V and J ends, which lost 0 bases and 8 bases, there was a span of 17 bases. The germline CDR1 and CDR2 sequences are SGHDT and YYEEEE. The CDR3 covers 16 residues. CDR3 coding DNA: TGTGCCAGCAGCTTGGACGGGCAGGGGATGGACGAAAAACTGTTTTTT. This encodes CASSLDGQGMDEKLFF.

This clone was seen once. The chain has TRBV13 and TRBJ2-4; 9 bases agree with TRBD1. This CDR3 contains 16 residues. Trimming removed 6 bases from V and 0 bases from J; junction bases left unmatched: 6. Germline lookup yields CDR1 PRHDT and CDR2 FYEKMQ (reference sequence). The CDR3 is CASSPGQGLAKNIQYF. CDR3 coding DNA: TGTGCCAGCAGTCCGGGACAGGGACTAGCCAAAAACATTCAGTACTTC.

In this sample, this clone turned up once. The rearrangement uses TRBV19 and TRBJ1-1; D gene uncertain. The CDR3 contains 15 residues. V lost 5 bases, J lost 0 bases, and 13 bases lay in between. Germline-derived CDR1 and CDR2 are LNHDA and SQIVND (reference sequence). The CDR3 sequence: CASSATIAMNTEAFF. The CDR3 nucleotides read TGTGCCAGTAGTGCCACAATAGCCATGAACACTGAAGCTTTCTTT.

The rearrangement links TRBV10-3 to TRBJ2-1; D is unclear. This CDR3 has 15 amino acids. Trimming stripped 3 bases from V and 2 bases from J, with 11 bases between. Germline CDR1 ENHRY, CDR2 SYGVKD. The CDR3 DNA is TGTGCCATCAGTGACGAGACACACACCTACAATGAGCAGTTCTTC. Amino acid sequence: CAISDETHTYNEQFF.

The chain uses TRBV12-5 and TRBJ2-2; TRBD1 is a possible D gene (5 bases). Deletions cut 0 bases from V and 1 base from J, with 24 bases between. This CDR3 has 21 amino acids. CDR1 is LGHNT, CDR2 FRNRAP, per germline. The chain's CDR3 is CASGLVIRGVLLEQNTGELFF. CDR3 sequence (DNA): TGTGCTAGTGGTTTGGTAATAAGGGGTGTCCTCTTGGAACAGAACACCGGGGAGCTGTTTTTT.

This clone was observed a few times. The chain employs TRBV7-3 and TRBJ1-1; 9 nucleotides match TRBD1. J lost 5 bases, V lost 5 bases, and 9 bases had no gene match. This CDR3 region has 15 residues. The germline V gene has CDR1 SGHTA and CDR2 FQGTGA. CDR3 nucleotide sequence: TGTGCCAGCAGCCGCTCCCACGGGACAGGGACTGAAGCTTTCTTT. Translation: CASSRSHGTGTEAFF.

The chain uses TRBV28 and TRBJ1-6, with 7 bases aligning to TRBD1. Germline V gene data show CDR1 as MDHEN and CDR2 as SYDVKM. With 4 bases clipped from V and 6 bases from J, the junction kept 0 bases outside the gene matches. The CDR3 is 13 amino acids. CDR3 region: CASSWDSNSPLHF. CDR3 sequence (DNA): TGTGCCAGCAGTTGGGACAGTAATTCACCCCTCCACTTT.

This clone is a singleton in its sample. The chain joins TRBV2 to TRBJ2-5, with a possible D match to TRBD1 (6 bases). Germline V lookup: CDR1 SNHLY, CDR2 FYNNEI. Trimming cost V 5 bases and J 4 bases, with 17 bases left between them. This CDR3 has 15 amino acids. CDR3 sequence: CASSPPETRGETQYF. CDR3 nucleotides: TGTGCCAGCAGTCCCCCAGAAACCAGGGGAGAGACCCAGTACTTC.